This T cell receptor beta chain was observed in a study of cytomegalovirus exposure and HLA in healthy donors. Findings and caveats of the study: According to a subsequent analysis, TCR clusters identified in the first cohort showed a tendency to co-occur across the approximately 130 validation repertoires. The study put 150 to 200 TCR beta chains on its list as cytomegalovirus-associated. In vitro work confirmed that a few CMV-associated chains recognize CMV antigens.

Only in-frame clones appear in the TCRdb table, and some are missing; sequencing was by immunoSEQ multiplex PCR. The repertoire has about 110,000 clones, approximately 96% of them found once; the top ten carry approximately 0.67%. The donors were in the roughly 130-subject validation cohort, distinct from the approximately 700-subject first cohort. The CDR3 is made up of 13 amino acids. Germline CDR1 is ENHRY and CDR2 is SYGVKD. V trimming: 6 bases; J trimming: 5 bases; junction bases outside the gene matches: 4. Note on this clone: Its antigen is undetermined.

The sequence was obtained from a woman aged 18-30 years in good health and CMV-seronegative. The sample taken for sequencing was PBMCs. The rearrangement joins TRBV10-3 to TRBJ1-5, with 7 bases identical to TRBD1. The CDR3 spells CAIRGTADQPQHF. In DNA form, the CDR3 reads TGTGCCATCAGAGGGACAGCTGATCAGCCCCAGCATTTT.